The TCR beta chain described here comes from a study of blood T cells in healthy people across ages. Trimming left V 5 bases short and J 0 bases short, with 21 bases between. The CDR3 contains 18 residues. Per the germline V gene, CDR1 is KGHDR and CDR2 is SFDVKD. This clonotype was detected only a few times. Together with a sample-barcoded 5' primer, a J-beta primer mix was included in a second PCR lasting roughly 6 to 12 cycles. TCRdb re-called the 5' RACE reads through MiXCR, storing one row per CDR3 protein. The sample holds over 700,000 distinct CDR3 sequences, approximately 25% seen once. These same data were also listed under a study on T cells of mothers and their children.

The chain recombines TRBV24-1 with TRBJ2-5; possibly TRBD2 for D (6 bases). Sequenced: blood. The source of this sequence is a boy younger than 18 in good health. As DNA, the CDR3 is TGTGCCACCAGTGGCGGAACTAATCTAGCGTCGTACCAAGAGACCCAGTACTTC. It codes for CATSGGTNLASYQETQYF.